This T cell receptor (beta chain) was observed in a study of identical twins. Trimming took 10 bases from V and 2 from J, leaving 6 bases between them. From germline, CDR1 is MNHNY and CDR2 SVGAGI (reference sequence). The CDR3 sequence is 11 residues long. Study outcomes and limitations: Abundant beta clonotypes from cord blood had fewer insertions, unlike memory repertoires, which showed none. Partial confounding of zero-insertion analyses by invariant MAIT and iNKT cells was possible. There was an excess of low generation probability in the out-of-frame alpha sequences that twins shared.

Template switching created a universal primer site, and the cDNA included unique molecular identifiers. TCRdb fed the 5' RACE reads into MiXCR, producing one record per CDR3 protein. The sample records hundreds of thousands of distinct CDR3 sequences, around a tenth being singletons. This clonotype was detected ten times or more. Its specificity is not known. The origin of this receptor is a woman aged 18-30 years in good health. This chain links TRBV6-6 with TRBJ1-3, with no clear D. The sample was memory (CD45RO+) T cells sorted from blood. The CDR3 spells CATSAGNTIYF. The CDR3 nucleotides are TGTGCCACCAGCGCTGGAAACACCATATATTTT.